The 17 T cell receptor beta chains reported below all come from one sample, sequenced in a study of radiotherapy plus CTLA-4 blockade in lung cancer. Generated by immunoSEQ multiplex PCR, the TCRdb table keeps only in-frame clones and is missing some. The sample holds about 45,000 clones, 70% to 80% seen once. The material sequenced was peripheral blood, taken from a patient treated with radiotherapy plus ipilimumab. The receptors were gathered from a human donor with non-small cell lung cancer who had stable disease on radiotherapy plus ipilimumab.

The CDR3 protein is CASSPDLQNRAYGYTF. CDR3 sequence (DNA): TGTGCCAGCAGCCCGGATCTACAAAATAGGGCCTATGGCTACACCTTC. The chain employs TRBV9 and TRBJ1-2; D gene ambiguous. The CDR3 sequence is 16 residues long. The germline CDR1 and CDR2 sequences are SGDLS and YYNGEE. The germline V and J ends were trimmed by 4 bases and 4 bases, with 20 bases remaining between them.

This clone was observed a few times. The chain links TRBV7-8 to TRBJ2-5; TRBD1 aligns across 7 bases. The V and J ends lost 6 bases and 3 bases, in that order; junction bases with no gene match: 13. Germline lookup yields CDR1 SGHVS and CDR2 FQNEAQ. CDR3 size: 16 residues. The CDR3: CASRPGTASKEETQYF. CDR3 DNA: TGTGCCAGCAGACCAGGGACAGCCTCCAAGGAAGAGACCCAGTACTTC.

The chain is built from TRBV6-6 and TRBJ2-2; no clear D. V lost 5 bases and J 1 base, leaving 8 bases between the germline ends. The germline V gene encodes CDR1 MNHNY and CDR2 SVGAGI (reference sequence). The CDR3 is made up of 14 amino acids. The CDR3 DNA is TGTGCCAGCAGTCCTAGTAGGAACACCGGGGAGCTGTTTTTT. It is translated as CASSPSRNTGELFF.

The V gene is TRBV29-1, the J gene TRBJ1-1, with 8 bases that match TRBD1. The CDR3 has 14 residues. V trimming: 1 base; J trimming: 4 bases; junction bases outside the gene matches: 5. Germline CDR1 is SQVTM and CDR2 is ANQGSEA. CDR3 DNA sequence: TGCAGCGTTGAAGTGCACAGGGGGACCACTGAAGCTTTCTTT. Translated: CSVEVHRGTTEAFF.

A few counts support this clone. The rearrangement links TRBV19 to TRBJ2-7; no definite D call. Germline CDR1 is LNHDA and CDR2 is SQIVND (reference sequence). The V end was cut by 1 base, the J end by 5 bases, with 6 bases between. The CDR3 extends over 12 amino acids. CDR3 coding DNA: TGTGCCAGTAGTATAGTGGGAAACGAGCAGTACTTC. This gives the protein CASSIVGNEQYF.

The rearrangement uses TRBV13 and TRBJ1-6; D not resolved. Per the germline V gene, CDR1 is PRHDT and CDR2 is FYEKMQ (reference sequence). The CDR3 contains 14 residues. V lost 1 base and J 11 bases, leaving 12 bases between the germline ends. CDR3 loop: CASSLVGMETPLHF. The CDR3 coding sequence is TGTGCCAGCAGCTTAGTCGGAATGGAGACACCCCTCCACTTT.

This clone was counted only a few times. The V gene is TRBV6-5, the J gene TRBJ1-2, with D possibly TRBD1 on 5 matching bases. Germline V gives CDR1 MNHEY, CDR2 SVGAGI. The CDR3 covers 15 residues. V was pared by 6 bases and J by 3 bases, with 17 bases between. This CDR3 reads CASRTPGTHYYGYTF. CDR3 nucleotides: TGTGCCAGCAGGACTCCCGGGACCCATTACTATGGCTACACCTTC.

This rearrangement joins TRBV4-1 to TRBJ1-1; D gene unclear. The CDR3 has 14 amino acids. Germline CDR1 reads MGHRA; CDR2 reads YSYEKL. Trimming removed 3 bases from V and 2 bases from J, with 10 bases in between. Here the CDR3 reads CASSHSDTNTEAFF. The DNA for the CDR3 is TGCGCCAGCAGCCACAGCGACACCAACACTGAAGCTTTCTTT.

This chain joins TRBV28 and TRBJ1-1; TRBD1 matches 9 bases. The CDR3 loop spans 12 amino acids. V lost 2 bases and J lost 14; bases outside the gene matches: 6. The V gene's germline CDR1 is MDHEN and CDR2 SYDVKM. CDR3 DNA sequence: TGTGCCAGCAGTTTAAGCGACAGGGGGAGCTTCTTT. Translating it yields CASSLSDRGSFF.

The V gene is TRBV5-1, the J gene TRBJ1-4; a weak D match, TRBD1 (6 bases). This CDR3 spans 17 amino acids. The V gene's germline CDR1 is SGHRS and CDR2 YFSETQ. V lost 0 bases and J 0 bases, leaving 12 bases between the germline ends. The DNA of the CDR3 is TGCGCCAGCAGCTTGGGAAGGGGGACTGCAACTAATGAAAAACTGTTTTTT. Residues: CASSLGRGTATNEKLFF.

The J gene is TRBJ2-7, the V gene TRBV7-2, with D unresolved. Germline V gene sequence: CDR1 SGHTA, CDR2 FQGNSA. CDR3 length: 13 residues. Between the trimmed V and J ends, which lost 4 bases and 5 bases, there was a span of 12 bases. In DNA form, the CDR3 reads TGTGCCAGCAGCTCATGGACGGCGGACGAGCAGTACTTC. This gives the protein CASSSWTADEQYF. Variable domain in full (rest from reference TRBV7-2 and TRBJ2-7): GAGVSQSPSNKVTEKGKDVELRCDPISGHTALYWYRQSLGQGLEFLIYFQGNSAPDKSGLPSDRFSAERTGGSVSTLTIQRTQQEDSAVYLCASSSWTADEQYFGPGTRLTVT.

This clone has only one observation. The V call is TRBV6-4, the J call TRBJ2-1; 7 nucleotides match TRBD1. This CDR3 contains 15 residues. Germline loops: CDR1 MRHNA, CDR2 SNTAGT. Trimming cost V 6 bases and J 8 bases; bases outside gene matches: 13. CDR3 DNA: TGTGCCAGCAGCCGCCGACAGGGTAGCCTCGATGAGCAGTTCTTC. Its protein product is CASSRRQGSLDEQFF.

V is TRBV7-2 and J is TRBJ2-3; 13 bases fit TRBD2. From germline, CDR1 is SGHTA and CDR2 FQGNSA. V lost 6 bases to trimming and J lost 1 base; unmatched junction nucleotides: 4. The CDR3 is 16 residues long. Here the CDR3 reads CASSRTSGGGTDTQYF. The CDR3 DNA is TGTGCCAGCAGTCGGACTAGCGGGGGAGGCACAGATACGCAGTATTTT.

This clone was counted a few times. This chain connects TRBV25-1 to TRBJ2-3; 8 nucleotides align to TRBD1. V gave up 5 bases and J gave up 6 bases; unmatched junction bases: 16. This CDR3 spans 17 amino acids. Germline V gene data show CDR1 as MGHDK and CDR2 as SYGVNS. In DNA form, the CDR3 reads TGTGCCAGCAGTCTACCTCAAGGCGGACAGGGTTCTGATACGCAGTATTTT. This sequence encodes CASSLPQGGQGSDTQYF.

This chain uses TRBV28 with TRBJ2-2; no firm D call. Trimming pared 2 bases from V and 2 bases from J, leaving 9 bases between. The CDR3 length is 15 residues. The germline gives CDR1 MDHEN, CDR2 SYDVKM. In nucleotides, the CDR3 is TGTGCCAGCAGTTTAAGTGTCGGTAACACCGGGGAGCTGTTTTTT. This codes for CASSLSVGNTGELFF.

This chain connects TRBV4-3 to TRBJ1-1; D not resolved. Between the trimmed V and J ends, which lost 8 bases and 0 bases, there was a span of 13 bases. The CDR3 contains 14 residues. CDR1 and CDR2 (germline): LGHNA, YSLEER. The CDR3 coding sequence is TGCGCCAGCTCGTGGTCAAACTTGAACACTGAAGCTTTCTTT. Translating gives CASSWSNLNTEAFF.

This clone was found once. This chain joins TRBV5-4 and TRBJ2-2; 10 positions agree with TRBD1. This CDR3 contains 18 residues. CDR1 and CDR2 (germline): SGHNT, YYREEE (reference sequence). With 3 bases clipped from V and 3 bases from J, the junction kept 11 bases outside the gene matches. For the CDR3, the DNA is TGTGCCAGCAGCTGGCCCCCGGGACAGGGGACTTACACCGGGGAGCTGTTTTTT. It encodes CASSWPPGQGTYTGELFF.